This T cell receptor beta chain came from a study of T-cell memory formation after mild COVID-19. For the study at large: In these data, TCR clusters were largely donor specific.

This clonotype occurred a few times. Its target is not known. The CDR3 is 13 amino acids. V was shortened by 8 bases and J by 2 bases, with 15 bases between the two germline ends. CDR1 is SQVTM, CDR2 ANQGSEA, per germline. MiXCR, run by TCRdb on the 5' RACE reads, gives a single entry per CDR3 protein. The sample yields under 300,000 distinct CDR3 sequences, around 17% seen once. Overall study results and limits: Mainly in CM and EM were contracting CD4+ clones; CD8+ were in EMRA. The SARS-CoV-2 specificity of second-wave clones reaching peak at day 37 remained unverified. Contracting clones from day 15 to 85 had balanced CD4/CD8; later expanders favoured CD4+.

This chain joins TRBV29-1 and TRBJ2-5, with unresolved D. The sequencing sample was made of PBMCs or a T cell subset sorted from them (not recorded which). The sequence was obtained from a young man who had mild COVID-19 (a few samples of this study predate the infection). Cell type and time point are not known. The CDR3 bases are TGCAGCACCCTGGGCCCGGAGCAAGAGACCCAGTACTTC. It encodes CSTLGPEQETQYF.